This T cell receptor (beta chain) was captured by sequencing in a study of OX40 agonist ivuxolimab in advanced cancers. Germline V CDR1 and CDR2: SGHAT, FQNNGV. The ends were cut back, 8 bases at V and 0 bases at J, with 10 bases in the middle. The CDR3 has 14 amino acids. Comment on this clone: Antigen specificity is unknown.

Autoimmune disease history or systemic immunosuppression led to patient exclusion. Assay used: immunoSEQ multiplex PCR; TCRdb lists only in-frame clones, some missing. The data show about 19,000 clones, around 80% seen once. Overall study results and limits: Averaged across samples, CD8+ T cells carried more expanded clones than CD4+ did.

This receptor was taken from an adult with an advanced solid tumor such as melanoma, head and neck, liver or kidney cancer. The material was CD4+ or CD8+ T cells sorted from blood, obtained in a trial of the OX40 agonist ivuxolimab. The rearrangement uses TRBV11-2 and TRBJ2-2; tentative D call: TRBD1 (6 bases). CDR3 coding DNA: TGTGCCAGCTCCCGACAGGCGAACACCGGGGAGCTGTTTTTT. Translated: CASSRQANTGELFF. The complete variable domain, with remaining parts taken from reference TRBV11-2 and TRBJ2-2, reads EAGVAQSPRYKIIEKRQSVAFWCNPISGHATLYWYQQILGQGPKLLIQFQNNGVVDDSQLPKDRFSAERLKGVDSTLKIQPAKLEDSAVYLCASSRQANTGELFFGEGSRLTVL.